This T cell receptor (beta chain) was identified during a study of response to subunit inactivated influenza vaccine. For this clonotype: Its antigen remains unknown.

Study-level points and caveats: Researchers suggested that each seasonal influenza vaccination recruits few new T cells.

CDR1 is SGHRS and CDR2 is YFSETQ in the germline V gene. The J segment lost 0 bases and the V segment lost 2 bases, leaving 5 bases of the junction unmatched. The CDR3 contains 16 residues. One entry per CDR3 protein, called by TCRdb with MiXCR from the RT-PCR reads. The table includes hundreds of thousands of distinct CDR3 sequences, less than 15% detected once. This sample comprised PBMCs from blood, obtained about 14 days before vaccination. This clonotype was sampled from a man aged 50 or older who received an inactivated influenza vaccine. This chain joins TRBV5-1 and TRBJ2-3; 8 bases agree with TRBD1. DNA for the CDR3: TGCGCCAGCAGCTTCAACCAGGGGGCAAGCACAGATACGCAGTATTTT. Encoded protein: CASSFNQGASTDTQYF.